Below are 5 T cell receptor beta chains sequenced from a single sample in a study of OX40 agonist ivuxolimab in advanced cancers. TCRdb's copy holds only in-frame clones and misses some; the assay was immunoSEQ multiplex PCR. The table has about 90,000 clones, 91% seen once; the top ten hold roughly 9.4%. The starting material was CD4+ or CD8+ T cells sorted from blood, obtained in a trial of the OX40 agonist ivuxolimab. The receptors here all came from an adult with an advanced solid tumor such as melanoma, head and neck, liver or kidney cancer.

The CDR3 DNA reads as TGTGCCATCAAAGGACAGGGGGGCACTGAAGCTTTCTTT. Its translation is CAIKGQGGTEAFF. J is TRBJ1-1 and V is TRBV10-3; TRBD1 agrees at 10 bases. This CDR3 has 13 amino acids. V lost 7 bases, J lost 4 bases, and 3 bases stayed unmatched. The V gene's germline CDR1 is ENHRY and CDR2 SYGVKD.

The genes are TRBV27 and TRBJ1-1, with TRBD1 matching over 8 bases. The CDR3 length is 16 residues. The J segment lost 5 bases and the V segment lost 7 bases, leaving 15 bases of the junction unmatched. Per germline, CDR1 MNHEY and CDR2 SMNVEV (reference sequence). The CDR3 DNA reads as TGTGCCAGCACCCGACGGTGGGCAGGGGGCAGTACTGAAGCTTTCTTT. Translated, it gives CASTRRWAGGSTEAFF.

The chain has TRBV7-8 and TRBJ2-1; no firm D call. This CDR3 comprises 13 residues. Trimming stripped 1 base from V and 7 bases from J, with 8 bases between. CDR1 is SGHVS, CDR2 FQNEAQ, per germline. The DNA of the CDR3 is TGTGCCAGCAGCTTAGTCCTGGGGAATGAGCAGTTCTTC. This sequence encodes CASSLVLGNEQFF.

V usage is TRBV27 and J usage is TRBJ2-2; 8 bases align to TRBD2. This CDR3 contains 15 residues. Germline lookup yields CDR1 MNHEY and CDR2 SMNVEV (reference sequence). J lost 2 bases, V lost 2 bases, and 1 base had no gene match. The DNA of the CDR3 is TGTGCCAGCAGTTTAGGACTAGCCAACACCGGGGAGCTGTTTTTT. Its protein product is CASSLGLANTGELFF.

This chain connects TRBV28 to TRBJ2-3; 8 bases line up with TRBD2. The CDR3 has 16 residues. V was pared by 9 bases and J by 0 bases, with 11 bases of the junction left unmatched. CDR1 is MDHEN and CDR2 is SYDVKM in the germline V gene. CDR3 sequence (DNA): TGTGCCAGTATAGCGGGGCCATGGACTAGCACAGATACGCAGTATTTT. It encodes CASIAGPWTSTDTQYF.